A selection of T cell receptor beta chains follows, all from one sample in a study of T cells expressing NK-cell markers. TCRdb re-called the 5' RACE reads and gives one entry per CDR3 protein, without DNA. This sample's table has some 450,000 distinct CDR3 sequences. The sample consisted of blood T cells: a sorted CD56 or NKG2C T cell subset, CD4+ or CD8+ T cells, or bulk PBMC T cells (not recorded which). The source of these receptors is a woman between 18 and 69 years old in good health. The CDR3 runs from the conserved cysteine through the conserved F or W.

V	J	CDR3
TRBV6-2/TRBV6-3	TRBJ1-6	CASRWVRLNSPLHF
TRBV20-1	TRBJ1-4	CSAARTSGALKLFF
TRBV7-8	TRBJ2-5	CASSLDFRGAETQYF
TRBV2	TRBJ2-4	CASSGGQGRTKNIQYF
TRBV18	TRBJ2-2	CASSLGQDHLLTGELFF
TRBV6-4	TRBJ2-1	CASRVTVFDNEQFF
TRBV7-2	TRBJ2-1	CASSFPRTGSNEQFF
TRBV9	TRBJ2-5	CASSTSGQETQYF
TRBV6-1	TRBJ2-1	CASSPGVAGSSYNEQFF
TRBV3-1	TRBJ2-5	CAIQGEEETQYF
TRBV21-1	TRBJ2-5	CASSKSGTMETQYF